The rows below give T cell receptor beta chains drawn from one sample of a study of Ad26.COV2.S vaccination and SARS-CoV-2 variants. Produced via immunoSEQ multiplex PCR; TCRdb's table is partial and in-frame only. The sample consists of 350,000 to 550,000 clones, approximately 89% of them appearing once. Sequencing was performed on peripheral blood, taken in a trial of Ad26.COV2.S vaccine versus placebo. The receptors come from a person aged 18 to 65 who received the Ad26.COV2.S COVID-19 vaccine or a placebo. Both conserved end residues are part of each CDR3. The D gene is left open where the match is weak. Rows give clone size only sometimes, using once, few, many, or a class for an expanded clone.

cdr3_nt cdr3_aa v_call d_call j_call clone_size
TGTGCCAGCAGTTTAGTTGGGGCTAGCTACAATGAGCAGTTCTTC CASSLVGASYNEQFF TRBV28 - TRBJ2-1 once
TGTGCCAGCAGTTACCGCCGGTTTAATGGCTACACCTTC CASSYRRFNGYTF TRBV12-3/TRBV12-4 - TRBJ1-2 -
TGTGCCAGCAGCCACGGCCTAGCGGGAGTCACCGGGGAGCTGTTTTTT CASSHGLAGVTGELFF TRBV3-1/TRBV3-2 TRBD2 TRBJ2-2 -
TGCGCCAGCAGCCAAGCTCGGCAGAATAATTCACCCCTCCACTTT CASSQARQNNSPLHF TRBV4-3 - TRBJ1-6 -
TGTGCCAGCAGTCCCCGGGACAGGGGATCACCCCTCCACTTT CASSPRDRGSPLHF TRBV28 TRBD1 TRBJ1-6 -
TGTGCCAGCAGTTTAAGACTAGCGGGCGTGTTCGAGCAGTACTTC CASSLRLAGVFEQYF TRBV27 TRBD2 TRBJ2-7 -
TGTGCCAGCAGCTTAACGGGGACTAGCGGGGGTGAGCAGTTCTTC CASSLTGTSGGEQFF TRBV7-3 TRBD2 TRBJ2-1 -
TGTGCCAGCAGCCGCCGTCTAGCGGGAGGGACCGATACGCAGTATTTT CASSRRLAGGTDTQYF TRBV5-6 TRBD2 TRBJ2-3 -
TGTGCCAGCAGCTTGTTCAGGGGTTGGGGCACAGATACGCAGTATTTT CASSLFRGWGTDTQYF TRBV5-5 - TRBJ2-3 -
TGTGCCAGCAGTTTGTGGGGAGAGAACACCGGGGAGCTGTTTTTT CASSLWGENTGELFF TRBV27 - TRBJ2-2 -
TGTGCCAGCTCACCACTGGATTCCGGGGAGCTGTTTTTT CASSPLDSGELFF TRBV18 - TRBJ2-2 -
TGTGCCAGCAGGAAGACAGGGGTAGATACGCAGTATTTT CASRKTGVDTQYF TRBV12-3/TRBV12-4 TRBD1 TRBJ2-3 -
TGTGCCAGCAGCTTAAGCGGCAGTGGCTCCTACAATGAGCAGTTCTTC CASSLSGSGSYNEQFF TRBV7-3 - TRBJ2-1 once
TGTGCCAGTAGTAAGGGGGTCGCCTACGAGCAGTACTTC CASSKGVAYEQYF TRBV19 - TRBJ2-7 -
TGTGCCAGCAGTGGGGACTCTCCGACATCCTACGAGCAGTACTTC CASSGDSPTSYEQYF TRBV25-1 - TRBJ2-7 -
TGTGCCAGCAGCTGGGGCGGGAGTGGCAATGAGCAGTTCTTC CASSWGGSGNEQFF TRBV7-6 TRBD2 TRBJ2-1 -
TGTGCCAGCAGCACTTACTTCACAGATACGCAGTATTTT CASSTYFTDTQYF TRBV7-3 - TRBJ2-3 -
TGTGCCAGCAGCTTGGACTGGGGATCCTACAATGAGCAGTTCTTC CASSLDWGSYNEQFF TRBV5-4 - TRBJ2-1 -
TGTGCCAGCAGCGACAGGGCGTTTGATGAAAAACTGTTTTTT CASSDRAFDEKLFF TRBV2 TRBD1 TRBJ1-4 -
TGTGCCAGCAGTAAGGAGGGGCTGGTTTTCAATCAGCCCCAGCATTTT CASSKEGLVFNQPQHF TRBV2 - TRBJ1-5 -
TGTGCCAGCAGCCCCTGGACTAGCGGGAACACCGGGGAGCTGTTTTTT CASSPWTSGNTGELFF TRBV4-2 TRBD2 TRBJ2-2 once
TGTGCCAGCAGCCAAGTGAGCTGGGGACAGTCTACCTACGAGCAGTACTTC CASSQVSWGQSTYEQYF TRBV4-2 TRBD1 TRBJ2-7 -
TGCGCCAGCAGCTCCTTCATCCGGGACAGGGCCTTAAAGCAAGAGACCCAGTACTTC CASSSFIRDRALKQETQYF TRBV5-1 TRBD1 TRBJ2-5 -
TGTGCCACCACAGCAAGAGTAACAGGGCTAAACACTGAAGCTTTCTTT CATTARVTGLNTEAFF TRBV2 - TRBJ1-1 -
TGTGCCAGCAGCTTAGGAGATCTTCTTTATGGCTACACCTTC CASSLGDLLYGYTF TRBV7-9 - TRBJ1-2 -
TGTGCCAGCAGCTTTGGGATATCCCGAGGCTCTGGAAGCACCATATATTTT CASSFGISRGSGSTIYF TRBV5-4 - TRBJ1-3 -